Below, 24 T cell receptor beta chains from the same sample are listed, as sequenced in a study of shared clonotypes between healthy human individuals. Clones were sequenced by immunoSEQ multiplex PCR, and TCRdb holds only the in-frame ones, with some missing. The sample records 660,000 or so clones, roughly 96% being singletons. Cells designated naive CD8 were CD45RO-negative and were positively selected for CCR7, with terminally differentiated effector memory CD45RA+ cells excluded. Input material: naive CD8+ T cells sorted from blood. The receptors come from a woman aged 25 to 39 in good health.

The V call is TRBV6-5, the J call TRBJ2-7; a weak D match, TRBD1 (6 bases). CDR3 size: 15 residues. Trimming cost V 4 bases and J 3 bases, with 16 bases left between them. Per germline, CDR1 MNHEY and CDR2 SVGAGI. CDR3 sequence: CASSSSPGTYYEQYF. Written as DNA, the CDR3 is TGTGCCAGCAGTTCCTCCCCCGGGACATACTACGAGCAGTACTTC.

The V gene is TRBV5-4, the J gene TRBJ2-7, with D possibly being TRBD1 or TRBD2 (6 bases each). The V end lost 2 bases, the J end lost 6 bases, and 21 bases lay between the germline ends. Germline CDR1 and CDR2: SGHNT and YYREEE (reference sequence). This CDR3 is 16 amino acids long. This CDR3 reads CASSFMGGPTPLEQYF. DNA of the CDR3: TGTGCCAGCAGCTTTATGGGGGGCCCCACCCCGCTCGAGCAGTACTTC.

The chain uses TRBV18 and TRBJ2-1, with TRBD2 matching 7 bases. After removal of 4 bases from V and 2 bases from J, the junction contained 17 bases not matched to a gene. CDR1 and CDR2 (germline): KGHSH, LQKENI. This CDR3 region has 19 residues. DNA for the CDR3: TGTGCCAGCTCACTCAGCCCGAGGGGCCCCACTAGCGCCTACAATGAGCAGTTCTTC. It specifies CASSLSPRGPTSAYNEQFF.

The CDR3 protein is CASAGQDNSPLHF. CDR3 DNA sequence: TGTGCCTCGGCGGGGCAGGATAATTCACCCCTCCACTTT. The V gene is TRBV28, the J gene TRBJ1-6; possible D gene TRBD1, 5 bases. This CDR3 has 13 amino acids. Per germline, CDR1 MDHEN and CDR2 SYDVKM. V was shortened by 11 bases and J by 5 bases, with 13 bases between the two germline ends.

V usage is TRBV4-1 and J usage is TRBJ1-2; no firm D call. The CDR3 spans 15 residues. Germline V gene lookup returns CDR1 MGHRA and CDR2 YSYEKL. Trimming took 2 bases from V and 1 from J, leaving 11 bases between them. CDR3 sequence: CASSQPGTGNYGYTF. DNA of the CDR3: TGCGCCAGCAGCCAACCAGGTACGGGTAACTATGGCTACACCTTC.

In DNA form, the CDR3 reads TGTGCCAGCAGCTCTACGACAGGACTCGGCTACACCTTC. It yields the protein CASSSTTGLGYTF. This chain connects TRBV9 to TRBJ1-2, with TRBD1 as a possible D gene (6 bases). Trimming pared 4 bases from V and 8 bases from J, leaving 15 bases between. The length of the CDR3 is 13 residues. The germline V gene has CDR1 SGDLS and CDR2 YYNGEE.

Comments on this clone: The sample holds other DNA sequences that translate to the same CDR3. The V gene is TRBV7-9, the J gene TRBJ2-1, with TRBD1 matching 10 bases. The CDR3 consists of 15 residues. V shed 1 base and J 7 bases; nucleotides not matched to a gene: 4. Germline V CDR1 and CDR2: SEHNR, FQNEAQ (reference sequence). CDR3 nucleotides: TGTGCCAGCAGCTTAGGACAGGGGGCGAGGAATGAGCAGTTCTTC. Translating gives CASSLGQGARNEQFF.

The chain uses TRBV30 and TRBJ2-5, with 10 bases identical to TRBD1. After removal of 0 bases from V and 5 bases from J, the junction contained 12 bases not matched to a gene. The CDR3 contains 17 residues. Germline V gives CDR1 GTSNPN, CDR2 SVGIG (reference sequence). The CDR3 DNA reads as TGTGCCTGGAGTGTACATCCGGGACAGGGGTATGGGGAGACCCAGTACTTC. The encoded protein is CAWSVHPGQGYGETQYF.

Written as DNA, the CDR3 is TGTGCCAGCAGCTTGGTTAGCGGGGTCTACGAGCAGTACTTC. It yields the protein CASSLVSGVYEQYF. The chain employs TRBV5-5 and TRBJ2-7, with TRBD2 matching over 8 bases. Losses at the gene ends were 0 bases for V and 3 bases for J; bases not matched to a gene: 2. This CDR3 is built from 14 residues. Germline V gene lookup returns CDR1 SGHKS and CDR2 YYEKEE (reference sequence).

The chain carries TRBV9 and TRBJ2-2, with TRBD2 matching 9 bases. Unmatched junction bases numbered 5, after V lost 4 bases and J lost 1 base. The CDR3 is 16 residues long. Germline loops: CDR1 SGDLS, CDR2 YYNGEE. This chain's CDR3 is CASSPQTSGNTGELFF. DNA for the CDR3: TGTGCCAGCAGCCCCCAGACTAGCGGGAACACCGGGGAGCTGTTTTTT.

The chain combines TRBV9 with TRBJ2-2; 9 bases map to TRBD2. With V trimmed by 1 base and J by 4 bases, 5 bases remained unmatched. Germline CDR1 and CDR2: SGDLS and YYNGEE. This CDR3 is built from 16 residues. The CDR3 reads CASSVPSGRPTGELFF. CDR3 bases: TGTGCCAGCAGCGTACCCAGCGGGAGGCCCACCGGGGAGCTGTTTTTT. The entire variable domain, with the rest obtained from reference TRBV9 and TRBJ2-2, is as follows: DSGVTQTPKHLITATGQRVTLRCSPRSGDLSVYWYQQSLDQGLQFLIQYYNGEERAKGNILERFSAQQFPDLHSELNLSSLELGDSALYFCASSVPSGRPTGELFFGEGSRLTVL.

This clone was observed a single time. This chain joins TRBV7-2 and TRBJ2-7, with TRBD2 identical over 12 bases. The CDR3 has 16 residues. Trimming took 5 bases from V and 7 from J; bases not matched to a gene: 12. Looked up from germline, CDR1 is SGHTA and CDR2 is FQGNSA. CDR3 coding DNA: TGTGCCAGCAGCCGCGCCCCGGGACTAGCGGGCGAGGAGCAGTACTTC. It yields the protein CASSRAPGLAGEEQYF.

The chain uses TRBV27 and TRBJ1-1; tentatively, D is TRBD1 (6 bases). Per the germline V gene, CDR1 is MNHEY and CDR2 is SMNVEV (reference sequence). This CDR3 spans 14 amino acids. V was trimmed by 2 bases and J by 6 bases, leaving 13 bases between them. The CDR3 protein is CASSLDRYYAEAFF. In DNA form, the CDR3 reads TGTGCCAGCAGTTTAGACAGGTACTACGCTGAAGCTTTCTTT.

The chain recombines TRBV2 with TRBJ2-5; 13 nucleotides align to TRBD2. With the DNA end fitting TRBJ2-7 better, the J assignment may be wrong. CDR3 length: 16 residues. Germline assignment: CDR1 SNHLY and CDR2 FYNNEI. CDR3 nucleotide sequence: TGTGCCAGCAGCCCCGGACTAGCGGGGGACACCTACGAGCAGTACTTC. Encoded protein: CASSPGLAGDTYEQYF.

This clone was counted a few times. This chain uses TRBV13 with TRBJ2-1; D gene uncertain. CDR1 PRHDT and CDR2 FYEKMQ come from the germline V gene (reference sequence). Trimming took 3 bases from V and 6 from J, leaving 3 bases between them. CDR3 size: 11 residues. CDR3 sequence reads: CASSFTNEQFF. CDR3 nucleotides: TGTGCCAGCAGCTTCACCAATGAGCAGTTCTTC.

CDR3 nucleotide sequence: TGTGCCACCAGCAGAGATAATCAGGAGTTGATCTACGAGCAGTACTTC. The encoded protein is CATSRDNQELIYEQYF. The chain uses TRBV15 and TRBJ2-7; no reliable D call. Trimming shortened V by 0 bases and J by 3 bases, and 15 bases separated the two germline ends. Germline CDR1 is LNHNV and CDR2 is YYDKDF (reference sequence). The CDR3 covers 16 residues.

The chain recombines TRBV10-3 with TRBJ2-7; D tentatively fits TRBD1 or TRBD2 (6 bases each). Germline V gene sequence: CDR1 ENHRY, CDR2 SYGVKD. The CDR3 consists of 12 residues. Trimming cost V 10 bases and J 1 base, with 11 bases left between them. The CDR3 DNA follows: TGTGCCACGGGGGACACGTCCTACGAGCAGTACTTC. The encoded protein is CATGDTSYEQYF.

CDR3 in amino acids: CASSESNSWQYF. The CDR3 nucleotides read TGTGCCAGCAGTGAATCCAATAGCTGGCAGTACTTC. V gene TRBV6-1 combines with J gene TRBJ2-7; no definite D call. Trimming removed 2 bases from V and 9 bases from J, with 11 bases in between. This CDR3 is built from 12 residues. Looked up from germline, CDR1 is MNHNS and CDR2 is SASEGT.

J is TRBJ1-3 and V is TRBV9; the D gene is possibly TRBD1 (5 bases). Germline CDR1 reads SGDLS; CDR2 reads YYNGEE. The CDR3 length is 17 residues. Trimming removed 3 bases from V and 2 bases from J, with 18 bases in between. CDR3 DNA sequence: TGTGCCAGCAGCGGGGGCGGAGGGCCCTATACTGGAAACACCATATATTTT. Translating it yields CASSGGGGPYTGNTIYF.

This chain joins TRBV5-1 and TRBJ2-5; TRBD1 agrees at 7 bases. Germline-derived CDR1 and CDR2 are SGHRS and YFSETQ. The CDR3 runs to 17 residues. The ends lost 4 bases at V and 4 bases at J; junction bases unmatched: 16. CDR3 protein: CASSPASRGGAGETQYF. CDR3 nucleotides: TGCGCCAGCAGCCCCGCTAGCCGAGGGGGCGCAGGAGAGACCCAGTACTTC.

The genes are TRBV19 and TRBJ1-1; 7 bases match TRBD1. Germline trimming cut 5 bases from V and 8 bases from J; bases unmatched to any gene: 8. Germline loops: CDR1 LNHDA, CDR2 SQIVND (reference sequence). This CDR3 contains 13 residues. The CDR3 DNA is TGTGCCAGTAGTGACATTGGGACAGCCGAAGCTTTCTTT. Translating it yields CASSDIGTAEAFF.

The chain has TRBV4-2 and TRBJ1-2; 9 positions match TRBD1. Germline assignment: CDR1 LGHNA and CDR2 YNFKEQ. Germline trimming cut 1 base from V and 8 bases from J; bases unmatched to any gene: 8. The CDR3 totals 15 residues. CDR3 sequence: CASSQARTGADGYTF. In DNA, the CDR3 is TGTGCCAGCAGCCAAGCAAGGACAGGGGCTGACGGCTACACCTTC.

On this clone: Other DNA sequences of this sample code for an identical CDR3. V is TRBV11-2 and J is TRBJ2-7, with 7 bases lining up with TRBD1. Unmatched junction bases numbered 2, after V lost 3 bases and J lost 3 bases. CDR3 length: 13 amino acids. CDR1 and CDR2 from the germline V gene are SGHAT and FQNNGV. The CDR3, as DNA: TGTGCCAGCAGCTTCGGACAGGTCTACGAGCAGTACTTC. Encoded protein: CASSFGQVYEQYF.

This clone was observed a single time. The J gene is TRBJ2-1, the V gene TRBV28, with 7 bases matching TRBD2. CDR3 size: 9 residues. J gave up 8 bases and V 11 bases, and 0 bases lay outside the gene matches. CDR1 is MDHEN, CDR2 SYDVKM, per germline. CDR3 protein: CAAGDEQFF. CDR3 coding DNA: TGTGCCGCGGGGGATGAGCAGTTCTTC.